A selection of T cell receptor beta chains follows, all from one sample in a study of blood T cell repertoires in COVID-19. The repertoire was sequenced with immunoSEQ multiplex PCR; TCRdb's copy has only in-frame clones and lacks some. Here the sample spans 140,000 to 150,000 clones, around four fifths being singletons. Material: peripheral blood. The origin of the receptors is a woman aged 40 to 50 with active or convalescent COVID-19. Both conserved end residues are part of each CDR3. D genes are given only for firm matches. Size is stated for part of the rows, as once, few or many counts, or as a class when the clone is expanded.

-	-	TRBV28	TRBJ1-2	CATLSAGFYYGYTF	TGTGCCACCCTCTCCGCGGGTTTTTACTATGGCTACACCTTC
-	-	TRBV21-1	TRBJ2-2	CASSKRQVANTGELFF	TGTGCCAGCAGCAAAAGGCAGGTGGCGAACACCGGGGAGCTGTTTTTT
-	-	TRBV5-1	TRBJ1-3	CASSLVVGTGNTIYF	TGCGCCAGCAGCCTCGTCGTCGGGACAGGAAACACCATATATTTT
-	-	TRBV28	TRBJ2-2	CASSSYRGLENTGELFF	TGTGCCAGCAGTTCCTACAGGGGACTGGAGAACACCGGGGAGCTGTTTTTT
-	-	TRBV2	TRBJ2-6	CASSGGKNSGANVLTF	TGTGCCAGCAGCGGAGGGAAAAACTCTGGGGCCAACGTCCTGACTTTC
-	-	TRBV18	TRBJ1-6	CASSPGQINSPLHF	TGTGCCAGCTCACCAGGACAGATTAATTCACCCCTCCACTTT
once	TRBD2	TRBV19	TRBJ2-1	CASSRLSGTSGSNEQFF	TGTGCCAGTAGTCGCCTGTCCGGGACTAGCGGGAGCAATGAGCAGTTCTTC
-	-	TRBV11-1	TRBJ2-7	CASTQKSPLHSYEQYF	TGTGCCAGCACCCAAAAGAGTCCCTTGCACTCCTACGAGCAGTACTTC
-	TRBD1	TRBV9	TRBJ1-3	CASSGNRDRGNTIYF	TGTGCCAGCAGCGGTAATCGGGACAGGGGAAACACCATATATTTT
once	TRBD2	TRBV7-2	TRBJ2-3	CASSLSGLAGHDTQYF	TGTGCCAGCAGCTTATCCGGTCTAGCGGGACACGATACGCAGTATTTT
-	TRBD2	TRBV28	TRBJ2-7	CASSLVVAGAYEQYF	TGTGCCAGCAGTTTAGTGGTAGCGGGGGCCTACGAGCAGTACTTC
-	TRBD2	TRBV4-1	TRBJ2-4	CASSQEGSGGALNIQYF	TGCGCCAGCAGCCAAGAGGGTAGCGGGGGGGCACTGAACATTCAGTACTTC
-	-	TRBV2	TRBJ2-2	CASKRHENTGELFF	TGTGCCAGCAAGCGCCATGAGAACACCGGGGAGCTGTTTTTT
medium-sized	-	TRBV5-8	TRBJ1-2	CASSLGDYYGYTF	TGTGCCAGCAGCTTAGGAGACTACTATGGCTACACCTTC
-	TRBD2	TRBV27	TRBJ2-1	CASSRSSGGRNEQFF	TGTGCCAGCAGCCGTAGTAGCGGGGGGCGGAATGAGCAGTTCTTC
-	TRBD1	TRBV18	TRBJ1-5	CASSPDGTGRLPQHF	TGTGCCAGCTCACCAGACGGGACAGGGCGCCTGCCCCAGCATTTT
medium-sized	-	TRBV11-2	TRBJ2-7	CASSLGRVEQYF	TGTGCCAGCAGCTTAGGGAGGGTCGAGCAGTACTTC
-	-	TRBV24-1	TRBJ1-1	CATSKEGFPAFF	TGTGCCACCAGTAAGGAGGGTTTTCCAGCTTTCTTT
-	-	TRBV27	TRBJ1-5	CASSTQGGQPQHF	TGTGCCAGCAGTACCCAGGGTGGGCAGCCCCAGCATTTT
-	-	TRBV19	TRBJ1-3	CASSRGASGNTIYF	TGTGCCAGCTCCAGGGGCGCCTCTGGAAACACCATATATTTT
-	TRBD1	TRBV2	TRBJ1-5	CASSAQGVNSNQPQHF	TGTGCCAGCAGCGCACAGGGGGTTAATAGCAATCAGCCCCAGCATTTT
-	-	TRBV10-3	TRBJ2-7	CAIAGQGFGYEQYF	TGTGCCATCGCGGGTCAGGGGTTCGGCTACGAGCAGTACTTC
few	TRBD1	TRBV5-1	TRBJ2-1	CASSLGGQGASEQFF	TGCGCCAGCAGCTTGGGGGGACAGGGGGCGAGTGAGCAGTTCTTC
-	-	TRBV9	TRBJ1-4	CASSLPTRKCEKLFF	TGTGCCAGCAGCCTCCCGACACGAAAATGTGAAAAACTGTTTTTT
few	-	TRBV7-2	TRBJ2-7	CASTSLDSETYEQYF	TGTGCCAGCACCTCCCTGGACAGCGAAACGTACGAGCAGTACTTC
-	TRBD1	TRBV28	TRBJ2-7	CASSPTGTGSYEQYF	TGTGCCAGCAGCCCTACCGGGACAGGATCCTACGAGCAGTACTTC
-	-	TRBV5-6	TRBJ1-4	CASSATRGTTNEKLFF	TGTGCCAGCAGCGCGACGCGCGGGACAACTAATGAAAAACTGTTTTTT
-	TRBD1	TRBV6-1	TRBJ2-4	CASSVRQGLAKNIQYF	TGTGCCAGCAGTGTTCGACAGGGGCTAGCCAAAAACATTCAGTACTTC
-	TRBD2	TRBV7-6	TRBJ2-3	CASSLTSGNKDTQYF	TGTGCCAGCAGCCTGACTAGCGGGAACAAAGATACGCAGTATTTT
-	TRBD2	TRBV6-5	TRBJ2-7	CASNERLAGYYEQYF	TGTGCCAGCAACGAAAGACTAGCGGGTTACTACGAGCAGTACTTC
few	-	TRBV10-3	TRBJ1-6	CAISDQGTYNSPLHF	TGTGCCATCAGTGATCAGGGAACCTATAATTCACCCCTCCACTTT
-	-	TRBV20-1	TRBJ2-7	CSASYYPTQYF	TGCAGTGCTAGCTACTATCCGACGCAGTACTTC
-	TRBD1	TRBV28	TRBJ1-5	CASSQRGTVNQPQHF	TGTGCCAGCAGCCAAAGGGGGACAGTCAATCAGCCCCAGCATTTT
once	-	TRBV24-1	TRBJ2-3	CATCRTDPSTDTQYF	TGTGCCACCTGTCGTACAGACCCCAGCACAGATACGCAGTATTTT
-	-	TRBV7-2	TRBJ2-7	CASSLDGVYEQYF	TGTGCCAGCAGCTTAGACGGGGTCTACGAGCAGTACTTC
-	-	TRBV9	TRBJ2-1	CASSPTGGGYNEQFF	TGTGCCAGCAGCCCGACCGGCGGCGGCTATAATGAGCAGTTCTTC
-	TRBD1	TRBV4-1	TRBJ1-2	CASSQVTGGALNYGYTF	TGCGCCAGCAGCCAAGTGACAGGGGGAGCCCTTAACTATGGCTACACCTTC
-	TRBD1	TRBV11-2	TRBJ1-4	CASSLGVRGQGATNEKLFF	TGTGCCAGCAGCTTAGGTGTTCGGGGACAGGGAGCGACTAATGAAAAACTGTTTTTT
-	-	TRBV20-1	TRBJ1-1	CSASTGQRLEAFF	TGCAGTGCTAGTACAGGACAGCGACTTGAAGCTTTCTTT
-	-	TRBV19	TRBJ1-1	CASSKQWGGNRYTEAFF	TGTGCCAGTAGCAAACAATGGGGAGGAAACAGGTACACTGAAGCTTTCTTT
-	-	TRBV20-1	TRBJ2-7	CSAKEHYEQYF	TGCAGTGCTAAGGAGCACTACGAGCAGTACTTC
-	-	TRBV28	TRBJ2-7	CASSLALSSYEQYF	TGTGCCAGCAGTTTAGCGCTAAGCTCCTACGAGCAGTACTTC
-	TRBD1	TRBV19	TRBJ2-6	CASSGTGSSGANVLTF	TGTGCCAGTAGTGGGACAGGGAGCTCTGGGGCCAACGTCCTGACTTTC
few	-	TRBV2	TRBJ1-5	CASRGGSNQPQHF	TGTGCCAGCAGAGGGGGTAGCAATCAGCCCCAGCATTTT
-	TRBD2	TRBV15	TRBJ2-7	CATSREPAGVSYEQYF	TGTGCCACCAGCAGAGAGCCAGCGGGAGTCTCCTACGAGCAGTACTTC
once	-	TRBV4-2	TRBJ1-4	CASSQDAGTSNEKLFF	TGTGCCAGCAGCCAAGATGCCGGGACTTCAAATGAAAAACTGTTTTTT
-	-	TRBV6-5	TRBJ1-1	CASTLATGANTEAFF	TGTGCCAGCACCCTCGCCACCGGAGCCAACACTGAAGCTTTCTTT
-	-	TRBV28	TRBJ2-7	CASSSPGDEQYF	TGTGCCAGCAGTTCCCCCGGGGACGAGCAGTACTTC
-	-	TRBV2	TRBJ1-3	CASKVGNGNTIYF	TGTGCCAGCAAGGTGGGCAATGGAAACACCATATATTTT
-	-	TRBV13	TRBJ1-1	CASSLLGGQMNTEAFF	TGTGCCAGCAGCTTATTGGGAGGCCAAATGAACACTGAAGCTTTCTTT
-	-	TRBV19	TRBJ1-5	CASSIERAGANQPQHF	TGTGCCAGTAGTATAGAGAGGGCAGGAGCCAATCAGCCCCAGCATTTT
once	-	TRBV6-2/TRBV6-3	TRBJ2-7	CASSYSIPSGVRYEQYF	TGTGCCAGCAGTTACTCGATTCCGTCAGGGGTGCGGTACGAGCAGTACTTC
-	TRBD1	TRBV7-2	TRBJ1-3	CASRKRTGGAFDGNTIYF	TGTGCCAGCAGGAAACGGACAGGGGGCGCTTTTGATGGAAACACCATATATTTT
-	-	TRBV11-3	TRBJ2-1	CASSFGGARGQFF	TGTGCCAGCAGCTTTGGAGGTGCGCGGGGGCAGTTCTTC
-	-	TRBV29-1	TRBJ2-2	CSVGLATTGELFF	TGCAGCGTTGGGTTAGCGACCACCGGGGAGCTGTTTTTT